This T cell receptor (beta chain) was captured by sequencing in a study of T cells expressing NK-cell markers (TCRdb year 2020). Some background on the complete study: TCR beta-chain repertoires were profiled in sorted CD3+CD56+NKG2C+, CD3+CD56+NKG2C- and CD3+CD56-NKG2C+ T-cell subsets from several donors. Of the eight sequenced donors, seven were found to be HCMV-seropositive and one was found to be HCMV-seronegative. Libraries were sequenced as 2 x 150 bp reads on Illumina HiSeq 2000/2500, MiSeq or NextSeq. The eight sequenced donors were randomly selected healthy volunteers, three men and five women. Here is what the overall study found, with its caveats: Those dominant clonotypes were again the most abundant among CD3+CD56-NKG2C+ cells in four donors, at about 25-60.1%. Whether the expanded NKG2C-expressing T cell clones were specific for HCMV antigens was left unclear. In several donors, the dominant CD3+CD56+NKG2C+ clonotypes were among the top 10 CD8+ clonotypes and accounted for about 1.0-7.5% of CD8+ T cells.

For sequencing, an Illumina HiSeq 2000 was employed. TCR beta cDNA libraries were prepared using 5'RACE template switching, which introduced a universal primer site and unique molecular identifiers. Priming for cDNA synthesis came from the TCR beta constant segment, and two successive PCR amplification steps followed. As for the original processing: Reads were demultiplexed and grouped by UMI with MIGEC, and clonotypes were assembled and quantified with MiTCR. To remove erroneous sequences, TCR cDNA sequences were retained only when supported by two or more reads. The tcR package was used for downstream repertoire analysis, and clonotypes were matched between fractions using CDR3 nucleotide sequence together with V segment. VDJmatch was used to annotate antigen specificity against VDJdb, with one amino acid substitution allowed in CDR3. The reads underwent TCRdb reprocessing, giving one record for each CDR3 protein sequence and no DNA. Clone size and V and J calls follow TCRdb, not the original study. This sample's table carries 90,000 to 130,000 distinct CDR3 sequences. The ten largest make up roughly 18% of the sample.

On this clonotype: The antigen it recognizes is unknown.

To determine HCMV serostatus, a commercial ELISA kit was used to detect HCMV-specific IgG in serum. Peripheral blood mononuclear cells were isolated from blood by Ficoll density gradient centrifugation. The source of this sequence is a woman between 18 and 69 years old in good health. The sequencing sample was made of blood T cells: a sorted CD56 or NKG2C T cell subset, CD4+ or CD8+ T cells, or bulk PBMC T cells (not recorded which).

This receptor carries the CDR3 CASSSTSATSTDTQYF. The chain uses TRBV27 and TRBJ2-3; TCRdb reports TRBD2, a call that lacks DNA to check it against. The germline V gene (reference sequence) specifies MNHEY as CDR1 and SMNVEV as CDR2. The CDR3 measures 16 amino acids from cysteine to phenylalanine. The DNA is unrecorded.